Listed below are T cell receptor beta chains from one sample, sequenced in a study of blood T cell repertoires in COVID-19. Libraries were prepared by immunoSEQ multiplex PCR; TCRdb keeps only in-frame clonotypes and omits some of them. Among 290,000 or so clones, 85% were seen once, and the ten largest hold approximately 5.1%. Sequencing input: peripheral blood. Every receptor here comes from a man aged 45-65 years with active or convalescent COVID-19. Each CDR3 is given with its conserved first and last residue. D genes are given only for firm matches. A row's size may be missing; if present it is once, few, many or a size class.

few	TRBV19	TRBJ1-1	NA	TGTGCCAGTAGTATCCGCGGCGATCAAAGGACTGAAGCTTTCTTT	CASSIRGDQRTEAFF
NA	TRBV4-3	TRBJ2-3	TRBD2	TGCGCCAGCAGCCGAGGAGCTAGCGGGAGGGCCACGCAGTATTTT	CASSRGASGRATQYF
once	TRBV24-1	TRBJ2-7	TRBD2	TGTGCCACCGCTTCAGCGGGAGCCTACGAGCAGTACTTC	CATASAGAYEQYF
NA	TRBV11-2	TRBJ1-3	TRBD1	TGTGCCAGCAGCTTAACACAGGGGGTAAACACCATATATTTT	CASSLTQGVNTIYF
NA	TRBV25-1	TRBJ1-3	NA	TGTGCCAGCAGTGAATCCGCGGCTATCTCTGGAAACACCATATATTTT	CASSESAAISGNTIYF
NA	TRBV10-3	TRBJ2-5	NA	TGTGCCATCAGTGACAGACTCCAAGAGACCCAGTACTTC	CAISDRLQETQYF
NA	TRBV27	TRBJ2-1	TRBD2	TGTGCCAGCAGTGCCCCCGGGACTAGGCAGAATGAGCAGTTCTTC	CASSAPGTRQNEQFF
NA	TRBV6-5	TRBJ2-7	NA	TGTGCCAGCACCACGAGGCGGGCGACCTACGAGCAGTACTTC	CASTTRRATYEQYF
NA	TRBV6-1	TRBJ2-7	NA	TGTGCCAGCAGTGAACAGGCAGGGGTAAGCGAGCAGTACTTC	CASSEQAGVSEQYF
NA	TRBV2	TRBJ2-7	NA	TGTGCCAGCAGTGTAGGGGGTTACGAGCAGTACTTC	CASSVGGYEQYF
NA	TRBV2	TRBJ2-5	TRBD1	TGTGCCAGCAGGGTGACAGGGGTGGCAGAGACCCAGTACTTC	CASRVTGVAETQYF
NA	TRBV28	TRBJ1-5	TRBD1	TGTGCCAGCAGTCCACGGACAGGGAGCCAGCCCCAGCATTTT	CASSPRTGSQPQHF
NA	TRBV5-6	TRBJ1-1	NA	TGTGCCAGCAGCGTCAATCCCACAGGGTCTACTGAAGCTTTCTTT	CASSVNPTGSTEAFF
NA	TRBV5-8	TRBJ2-1	TRBD2	TGTGCCAGCAGGGCGGGGGACCTCGAGCAGTTCTTC	CASRAGDLEQFF
NA	TRBV18	TRBJ2-7	TRBD1	TGTGCCAGCTCACCGGGACAGGGGGGAGTTTACGAGCAGTACTTC	CASSPGQGGVYEQYF
NA	TRBV7-3	TRBJ2-1	NA	TGTGCCAGCAGCTTGGGTCCAGCGACCTACAATGAGCAGTTCTTC	CASSLGPATYNEQFF